This entry features one T cell receptor (beta chain) sequence. The source of the sample is a study of blood T cell repertoires in COVID-19. Study context: PBMCs, B-cell-depleted T cells, or T cells were the source of the cDNA or gDNA that made up the material.

The authors' processing: Amplified reference gene primers provided the basis for estimating nucleated cell counts. The repertoire was sequenced with immunoSEQ multiplex PCR; TCRdb's copy has only in-frame clones and lacks some. D and trimming were read from the DNA, whereas the V and J calls and clone size are those reported in that table. This sample yields 140,000 or so clones, of which around 90% are seen a single time; less than 2% belongs to the top ten. The receptor's source is an older man with acute or convalescent COVID-19. Sequences were obtained from peripheral blood.

CDR3 DNA sequence: TGCGCCAGCAGCTCGGGAAGGACAGGGGGGAACACCGGGGAGCTGTTTTTT. As protein: CASSSGRTGGNTGELFF. The chain carries TRBV5-1 and TRBJ2-2, with TRBD1 matching 10 bases. V lost 3 bases, J lost 1 base, and 6 bases stayed unmatched. Germline CDR1 and CDR2: SGHRS and YFSETQ. CDR3 length: 17 amino acids.